These 28 T cell receptor beta chains came from one sample sequenced in a study of Ad26.COV2.S vaccination and SARS-CoV-2 variants. Described treatment: around 19 received Ad26.COV2.S at low or high dose, single or two shots; roughly 5 received placebo; per-sample allocation not given. The samples were gathered on day 63 after the first injection of vaccine or placebo. Data came from immunoSEQ multiplex PCR; TCRdb stores just in-frame clones and leaves some out. The data contain roughly 500,000 clones, roughly nine tenths of them singletons. This specimen was peripheral blood, taken in a trial of Ad26.COV2.S vaccine versus placebo. Receptors originate from a person between 18 and 65 years old who received the Ad26.COV2.S COVID-19 vaccine or a placebo.

This chain joins TRBV6-2 or TRBV6-3 and TRBJ1-1, with D tentatively TRBD1 (6 bases). Trimming removed 5 bases at V and 4 bases at J, with 17 bases between. CDR3 size: 15 residues. CDR1 MNHEY and CDR2 SVGEGT come from the germline V gene. The CDR3 DNA is TGTGCCAGCAGTCAGGGGACAACGCGAGTCACTGAAGCTTTCTTT. Translating it yields CASSQGTTRVTEAFF.

The genes are TRBV7-2 and TRBJ2-1, with 16 nucleotides matching TRBD2. The CDR3 length is 15 residues. Germline trimming cut 5 bases from V and 12 bases from J; bases unmatched to any gene: 7. CDR1 is SGHTA, CDR2 FQGNSA, per germline. CDR3 amino acids: CASSLGTSGRGSQFF. Here the CDR3 DNA reads TGTGCCAGCAGCCTTGGGACTAGCGGGAGGGGATCGCAGTTCTTC.

The V call is TRBV9, the J call TRBJ2-3; D is possibly TRBD1 (7 bases). Germline V gene lookup returns CDR1 SGDLS and CDR2 YYNGEE. Trimming pared 6 bases from V and 6 bases from J, leaving 14 bases between. The CDR3 covers 13 residues. This CDR3 is CASNPRGVDTQYF. CDR3 DNA: TGTGCCAGCAACCCCAGGGGGGTCGATACGCAGTATTTT. Full variable domain (remainder filled in from reference TRBV9 and TRBJ2-3): DSGVTQTPKHLITATGQRVTLRCSPRSGDLSVYWYQQSLDQGLQFLIQYYNGEERAKGNILERFSAQQFPDLHSELNLSSLELGDSALYFCASNPRGVDTQYFGPGTRLTVL.

The V gene is TRBV5-1, the J gene TRBJ1-3; tentatively, D is TRBD1 (5 bases). Deletions cut 3 bases from V and 3 bases from J, with 10 bases between. CDR1 and CDR2 (germline): SGHRS, YFSETQ. The CDR3 extends over 14 amino acids. The CDR3 DNA follows: TGCGCCAGCAGCTGGGGGAGCAATGGAAACACCATATATTTT. This translates into CASSWGSNGNTIYF.

As concerns this clone: A junction end diverges from the germline sequence, so it may reflect a read error. The chain links TRBV14 to TRBJ1-2; D remains unclear. The CDR3 is 13 amino acids. Germline lookup yields CDR1 SGHDN and CDR2 FVKESK. The CDR3 loop is CASSQVGETRAYF. CDR3 sequence (DNA): TGTGCCAGCAGCCAAGTAGGTGAGACGAGGGCCTACTTC.

This sequence joins TRBV30 and TRBJ2-2; D is possibly TRBD1 (6 bases). Germline values: CDR1 GTSNPN, CDR2 SVGIG (reference sequence). CDR3 length: 15 amino acids. Deletions cut 0 bases from V and 6 bases from J, with 14 bases between. CDR3 region: CAWSVQGVRAGELFF. Here the CDR3 DNA reads TGTGCCTGGAGTGTACAGGGTGTGAGGGCCGGGGAGCTGTTTTTT.

This sequence joins TRBV4-2 and TRBJ1-5; D may be TRBD1 (6 bases). Trimming pared 0 bases from V and 2 bases from J, leaving 14 bases between. The germline V gene has CDR1 LGHNA and CDR2 YNFKEQ. This CDR3 contains 17 residues. The CDR3 here is CASSQDLGGRGNQPQHF. In DNA, the CDR3 is TGTGCCAGCAGCCAAGATCTGGGGGGGCGCGGCAATCAGCCCCAGCATTTT.

V is TRBV30 and J is TRBJ1-4, with a tentative D call TRBD1 (6 bases). The ends were cut back, 1 base at V and 7 bases at J, with 10 bases in the middle. The CDR3 extends over 13 amino acids. Germline CDR1 reads GTSNPN; CDR2 reads SVGIG (reference sequence). The CDR3 region is CAWSGGGIEKLFF. In nucleotides, the CDR3 is TGTGCCTGGAGTGGAGGGGGGATTGAAAAACTGTTTTTT.

The J gene is TRBJ2-7, the V gene TRBV9; tentative D call: TRBD1 (6 bases). This CDR3 is 14 amino acids long. Germline V gives CDR1 SGDLS, CDR2 YYNGEE. Between the trimmed V and J ends, which lost 4 bases and 4 bases, there was a span of 15 bases. CDR3 in amino acids: CASSQGSRGYEQYF. Here the CDR3 DNA reads TGTGCCAGCAGCCAGGGAAGCAGGGGTTACGAGCAGTACTTC.

This clone appeared once. This sequence joins TRBV9 and TRBJ2-1; 10 bases fit TRBD2. This CDR3 spans 17 amino acids. CDR1 is SGDLS and CDR2 is YYNGEE in the germline V gene. V dropped 0 bases and J dropped 3; count of bases not matched to a gene: 6. The CDR3 DNA reads as TGTGCCAGCAGCGTAGCTCGGACTAGCGGAGACTACAATGAGCAGTTCTTC. It specifies CASSVARTSGDYNEQFF.

The chain has TRBV7-6 and TRBJ1-1; possible D gene TRBD1, 5 bases. V was trimmed by 5 bases and J by 8 bases, leaving 15 bases between them. This CDR3 is 13 amino acids long. Germline loops: CDR1 SGHVS, CDR2 FNYEAQ. CDR3 amino acids: CASSRSGAVEAFF. CDR3 in DNA: TGTGCCAGCAGCCGGAGCGGGGCCGTGGAAGCTTTCTTT.

The chain joins TRBV5-4 to TRBJ2-1, with TRBD2 matching over 7 bases. The CDR3 consists of 15 residues. Trimming took 4 bases from V and 10 from J; bases not matched to a gene: 14. The germline gives CDR1 SGHNT, CDR2 YYREEE (reference sequence). In nucleotides, the CDR3 is TGTGCCAGCAGCCTGGAAGGGGAGGGGTCGCGGGAGCAGTTCTTC. Translating it yields CASSLEGEGSREQFF.

This rearrangement joins TRBV5-6 to TRBJ2-2; 8 nucleotides align to TRBD1. Germline CDR1 reads SGHDT; CDR2 reads YYEEEE. The V segment lost 4 bases and the J segment 7 bases; nucleotides outside the gene matches: 9. The CDR3 runs to 15 residues. CDR3 in DNA: TGTGCCAGCAGCGTAGCACAGGGGGAGGACGGGGAGCTGTTTTTT. This translates into CASSVAQGEDGELFF. The whole variable domain, filled in from reference TRBV5-6 and TRBJ2-2, reads DAGVTQSPTHLIKTRGQQVTLRCSPKSGHDTVSWYQQALGQGPQFIFQYYEEEERQRGNFPDRFSGHQFPNYSSELNVNALLLGDSALYLCASSVAQGEDGELFFGEGSRLTVL.

V usage is TRBV5-4 and J usage is TRBJ1-2; D possibly corresponds to TRBD1 (5 bases). V dropped 0 bases and J dropped 2 bases, with 11 bases sitting between them. Germline lookup yields CDR1 SGHNT and CDR2 YYREEE (reference sequence). This CDR3 is built from 15 residues. The DNA for the CDR3 is TGTGCCAGCAGCTTGGTTTCTGGGGGAAACTATGGCTACACCTTC. It specifies CASSLVSGGNYGYTF.

The rearrangement links TRBV19 to TRBJ2-4, with 10 bases that match TRBD2. Germline-derived CDR1 and CDR2 are LNHDA and SQIVND (reference sequence). Unmatched junction bases numbered 8, after V lost 5 bases and J lost 1 base. The CDR3 is 17 residues long. CDR3 DNA sequence: TGTGCCAGTAGTGAATTAGCGGGAGGTTTTGCCAAAAACATTCAGTACTTC. Protein sequence: CASSELAGGFAKNIQYF. Full variable domain (remainder filled in from reference TRBV19 and TRBJ2-4): DGGITQSPKYLFRKEGQNVTLSCEQNLNHDAMYWYRQDPGQGLRLIYYSQIVNDFQKGDIAEGYSVSREKKESFPLTVTSAQKNPTAFYLCASSELAGGFAKNIQYFGAGTRLSVL.

The chain is built from TRBV12-3 or TRBV12-4 and TRBJ2-7; 7 positions agree with TRBD1. The CDR3 contains 13 residues. V lost 5 bases and J lost 0; bases outside the gene matches: 1. Here the CDR3 DNA reads TGTGCCAGCAGTCGGGACAGCTCCTACGAGCAGTACTTC. It codes for CASSRDSSYEQYF.

The chain carries TRBV15 and TRBJ2-4; possibly TRBD2 for D (7 bases). There are 15 residues in the CDR3. From germline, CDR1 is LNHNV and CDR2 YYDKDF (reference sequence). V was trimmed by 9 bases and J by 0 bases, leaving 15 bases between them. This chain's CDR3 is CATGGAGVAKNIQYF. CDR3 nucleotides: TGTGCCACTGGGGGGGCGGGAGTAGCCAAAAACATTCAGTACTTC.

Only a few counts were recorded for this clone. V usage is TRBV20-1 and J usage is TRBJ2-2; D is unresolved. The CDR3 loop spans 10 amino acids. Looked up from germline, CDR1 is DFQATT and CDR2 is SNEGSKA (reference sequence). The germline V and J ends were trimmed by 1 base and 9 bases, with 3 bases remaining between them. CDR3 sequence reads: CSARGWELFF. CDR3 in DNA: TGCAGTGCTAGAGGGTGGGAGCTGTTTTTT.

This clone showed up just once. V gene TRBV6-2 or TRBV6-3 combines with J gene TRBJ2-7; 11 bases match TRBD2. V gave up 2 bases and J gave up 1 base; unmatched junction bases: 7. The CDR3 runs 17 residues. Germline V CDR1 and CDR2: MNHEY, SVGEGT. CDR3: CASSYPVAGGWSYEQYF. In DNA, the CDR3 is TGTGCCAGCAGTTACCCCGTAGCGGGAGGGTGGTCCTACGAGCAGTACTTC.

The rearrangement joins TRBV30 to TRBJ2-6; no clear D gene. Germline CDR1 is GTSNPN and CDR2 is SVGIG (reference sequence). This CDR3 has 15 residues. The ends were cut back, 7 bases at V and 0 bases at J, with 13 bases in the middle. CDR3 sequence reads: CASLDGYSGANVLTF. CDR3 DNA: TGTGCCTCCTTGGATGGCTACTCTGGGGCCAACGTCCTGACTTTC.

The chain combines TRBV11-2 with TRBJ1-2; 7 nucleotides align to TRBD1. The V and J ends lost 4 bases and 3 bases, in that order; junction bases with no gene match: 2. Germline V gene sequence: CDR1 SGHAT, CDR2 FQNNGV. The CDR3 has 13 residues. The CDR3 DNA is TGTGCCAGCAGCTACAGGGGTGACTATGGCTACACCTTC. Translation gives CASSYRGDYGYTF.

This chain links TRBV6-2 or TRBV6-3 with TRBJ1-5, with 7 nucleotides matching TRBD1. Germline CDR1 reads MNHEY; CDR2 reads SVGEGT. Germline trimming cut 5 bases from V and 4 bases from J; bases unmatched to any gene: 8. CDR3 length: 15 amino acids. The CDR3 DNA reads TGTGCCAGCAGTCCGATGGGACAGAGTAATCAGCCCCAGCATTTT. It is translated as CASSPMGQSNQPQHF.

The chain joins TRBV7-9 to TRBJ2-3; 9 nucleotides match TRBD2. This CDR3 spans 16 amino acids. Germline V gene data show CDR1 as SEHNR and CDR2 as FQNEAQ (reference sequence). V was clipped by 10 bases and J by 3 bases; unmatched bases: 14. The CDR3 DNA sequence: TGTGCCACTACGTCTCTAGCGGGATGGGAGACAGATACGCAGTATTTT. It translates to CATTSLAGWETDTQYF.

This chain joins TRBV7-2 and TRBJ1-2, with 8 bases identical to TRBD1. J was trimmed by 1 base and V by 5 bases; bases with no gene match: 6. This CDR3 contains 15 residues. Germline-derived CDR1 and CDR2 are SGHTA and FQGNSA. The CDR3 coding sequence is TGTGCCAGCAGCGTGAGACAGGGGAATAACTATGGCTACACCTTC. Translation: CASSVRQGNNYGYTF.

With regard to this clone: A much larger clonotype is one base distant, so this may be a read error. The chain combines TRBV5-8 with TRBJ1-1; unclear D gene. V lost 0 bases and J 0 bases, leaving 3 bases between the germline ends. The germline CDR1 and CDR2 sequences are SGHTS and YDEGEE. The CDR3 consists of 13 residues. The CDR3 sequence is CASSLGLNTEAFF. For the CDR3, the DNA is TGTGCCAGCAGCTTGGGGTTGAACACTGAAGCTTTCTTT.

This clone was counted once. The V gene is TRBV7-2, the J gene TRBJ2-5, with TRBD2 as a possible D gene (6 bases). CDR1 SGHTA and CDR2 FQGNSA come from the germline V gene. CDR3 length: 15 residues. V shed 1 base and J shed 2 bases, with 11 bases lying between them. The CDR3 protein is CASSLDGGKQETQYF. Here the CDR3 DNA reads TGTGCCAGCAGCTTAGACGGCGGGAAGCAAGAGACCCAGTACTTC.

The chain is built from TRBV7-6 and TRBJ1-3, with D possibly matching TRBD1 (5 bases). Per the germline V gene, CDR1 is SGHVS and CDR2 is FNYEAQ. V was trimmed by 4 bases and J by 3 bases, leaving 7 bases between them. The CDR3 runs 13 residues. CDR3 region: CASSSGFGNTIYF. CDR3 coding DNA: TGTGCCAGCAGCTCAGGGTTTGGAAACACCATATATTTT.

The chain recombines TRBV6-5 with TRBJ2-1; 10 nucleotides agree with TRBD1. Losses at the gene ends were 9 bases for V and 4 bases for J; bases not matched to a gene: 9. CDR3 length equals 15 residues. Germline CDR1 and CDR2: MNHEY and SVGAGI. The CDR3 here is CASSRTGGMYNEQFF. The CDR3 nucleotides read TGTGCCAGTTCGCGGACAGGGGGGATGTACAATGAGCAGTTCTTC.